One and the same sample provided the 19 T cell receptor beta chains below, sequenced in a study of blood T cell repertoires in COVID-19. Profiled with immunoSEQ multiplex PCR; TCRdb holds only in-frame clones, not every one. The sample holds 210,000 or so clones; around 88% are singletons and the top ten take around 1.5%. Sequenced: peripheral blood. The source is a young man with active or convalescent COVID-19.

This chain joins TRBV9 and TRBJ2-4, with 7 positions matching TRBD2. The CDR3 consists of 15 residues. Per germline, CDR1 SGDLS and CDR2 YYNGEE. J gave up 4 bases and V 4 bases, and 8 bases lay outside the gene matches. The CDR3 sequence: CASSPLGGRKNIQYF. The CDR3 DNA reads as TGTGCCAGCAGCCCCCTCGGCGGGAGAAAAAACATTCAGTACTTC. The full variable domain, completed using reference TRBV9 and TRBJ2-4, is DSGVTQTPKHLITATGQRVTLRCSPRSGDLSVYWYQQSLDQGLQFLIQYYNGEERAKGNILERFSAQQFPDLHSELNLSSLELGDSALYFCASSPLGGRKNIQYFGAGTRLSVL.

The chain is built from TRBV12-5 and TRBJ2-1; 9 bases match TRBD2. V trimming: 5 bases; J trimming: 8 bases; junction bases outside the gene matches: 10. CDR1 and CDR2 from the germline V gene are LGHNT and FRNRAP. CDR3 length: 15 residues. CDR3 region: CASGNIAGVVYEQFF. CDR3 sequence (DNA): TGTGCTAGTGGTAACATAGCGGGAGTCGTCTATGAGCAGTTCTTC.

The rearrangement uses TRBV27 and TRBJ2-7; 9 nucleotides agree with TRBD2. The length of the CDR3 is 15 residues. V lost 2 bases and J lost 2; bases outside the gene matches: 4. Germline CDR1 MNHEY, CDR2 SMNVEV (reference sequence). This CDR3 reads CASSLLAGSTYEQYF. DNA for the CDR3: TGTGCCAGCAGTTTACTAGCGGGGTCTACCTACGAGCAGTACTTC.

V gene TRBV5-1 combines with J gene TRBJ2-3; D unclear. From germline, CDR1 is SGHRS and CDR2 YFSETQ. Trimming cost V 3 bases and J 4 bases, with 18 bases left between them. This CDR3 spans 16 amino acids. In DNA, the CDR3 is TGCGCCAGCAGCTCGTTCCAAGATCTAGATGCAGATACGCAGTATTTT. Translating gives CASSSFQDLDADTQYF.

The chain is built from TRBV10-3 and TRBJ1-2; D uncertain. V lost 2 bases and J lost 4, with 8 bases in between. Germline assignment: CDR1 ENHRY and CDR2 SYGVKD. CDR3 length: 13 residues. CDR3 in amino acids: CAISEGSVYGYTF. CDR3 nucleotides: TGTGCCATCAGTGAGGGCAGTGTCTATGGCTACACCTTC.

The rearrangement uses TRBV3-1 (or the pseudogene TRBV3-2) and TRBJ1-2; 10 bases match TRBD1. This CDR3 contains 16 residues. V was pared by 3 bases and J by 3 bases, with 7 bases of the junction left unmatched. Germline-derived CDR1 and CDR2 are LGHDT and YNNKEL (reference sequence). The CDR3 sequence: CASSHYRQGAHYGYTF. The CDR3 bases are TGTGCCAGCAGCCACTATCGACAGGGGGCTCACTATGGCTACACCTTC.

The V call is TRBV18, the J call TRBJ2-3, with a weak D call TRBD1 (5 bases). The CDR3 has 17 residues. Germline CDR1 KGHSH, CDR2 LQKENI. The V and J ends lost 1 base and 0 bases respectively, with 14 bases between them. CDR3 nucleotide sequence: TGTGCCAGCTCACCACTCCCGGTGACAGAGAGCACAGATACGCAGTATTTT. Its protein is CASSPLPVTESTDTQYF.

For this clone: Other nucleotide sequences from this sample produce the same CDR3. The chain employs TRBV5-1 and TRBJ2-7, with 10 bases that match TRBD2. Germline CDR1 reads SGHRS; CDR2 reads YFSETQ. V lost 3 bases to trimming and J lost 6 bases; unmatched junction nucleotides: 6. The CDR3 loop spans 14 amino acids. CDR3 in DNA: TGCGCCAGCAGCTCCGGGCTAGCGGGAGTCGAGCAGTACTTC. Encoded protein: CASSSGLAGVEQYF.

The chain combines TRBV30 with TRBJ1-3; tentatively, D is TRBD1 (5 bases). The germline gives CDR1 GTSNPN, CDR2 SVGIG (reference sequence). V gave up 5 bases and J gave up 4 bases, with 18 bases separating them. The CDR3 loop spans 15 amino acids. The CDR3 region has the DNA TGTGCCTGGTCCCTTGGGGGGTTTAAGGGAAACACCATATATTTT. It encodes CAWSLGGFKGNTIYF.

This clone was seen once. The chain couples TRBV11-2 to TRBJ1-1; 8 positions match TRBD1. Germline CDR1 reads SGHAT; CDR2 reads FQNNGV. The J segment lost 0 bases and the V segment lost 1 base, leaving 1 base of the junction unmatched. There are 15 residues in the CDR3. DNA for the CDR3: TGTGCCAGCAGCTTAGGACAGGGGTTGAACACTGAAGCTTTCTTT. Encoded protein: CASSLGQGLNTEAFF.

V usage is TRBV27 and J usage is TRBJ1-1, with TRBD1 matching over 7 bases. Germline loops: CDR1 MNHEY, CDR2 SMNVEV (reference sequence). This CDR3 spans 17 amino acids. The V and J ends lost 1 base and 4 bases, in that order; junction bases with no gene match: 12. The DNA of the CDR3 is TGTGCCAGCAGTTTATTAGGGGGACAGCCGGGGGCCACTGAAGCTTTCTTT. This gives the protein CASSLLGGQPGATEAFF.

This clone was detected a few times. J is TRBJ1-2 and V is TRBV5-5; D is uncertain. V was clipped by 3 bases and J by 2 bases, with 14 bases between them. The CDR3 covers 15 residues. Per germline, CDR1 SGHKS and CDR2 YYEKEE (reference sequence). CDR3 loop: CASSYFPPENYGYTF. The CDR3 DNA follows: TGTGCCAGCAGCTATTTTCCCCCCGAGAACTATGGCTACACCTTC.

This rearrangement joins TRBV6-5 to TRBJ1-6, with 9 bases lining up with TRBD1. The germline V gene encodes CDR1 MNHEY and CDR2 SVGAGI. V gave up 4 bases and J gave up 9 bases; unmatched junction bases: 4. This CDR3 has 14 amino acids. The CDR3 DNA is TGTGCCAGCAGTTGGGACAGGGAGGGTTCACCCCTCCACTTT. Translation gives CASSWDREGSPLHF.

The chain joins TRBV28 to TRBJ2-1; D is perhaps TRBD1 (5 bases). Trimming left V 5 bases short and J 2 bases short, with 10 bases between. The germline gives CDR1 MDHEN, CDR2 SYDVKM. The CDR3 runs 14 residues. CDR3 sequence: CASSTIGAYNEQFF. The DNA for the CDR3 is TGTGCCAGCAGTACCATAGGGGCCTACAATGAGCAGTTCTTC.

This clone has more than one count but fewer than ten. The gene calls are TRBV6-1 and TRBJ2-3, with 7 bases that match TRBD2. The trim removed 3 bases at V and 2 bases at J, leaving 8 bases unmatched. CDR1 is MNHNS and CDR2 is SASEGT in the germline V gene. The CDR3 contains 16 residues. The CDR3 region is CASSEMGSGVTDTQYF. CDR3 coding DNA: TGTGCCAGCAGTGAGATGGGGAGCGGGGTCACAGATACGCAGTATTTT.

This chain joins TRBV30 and TRBJ2-7, with 8 bases aligning to TRBD2. Trimming cost V 2 bases and J 5 bases; bases outside gene matches: 5. The CDR3 covers 13 residues. Germline CDR1 reads GTSNPN; CDR2 reads SVGIG (reference sequence). CDR3 nucleotide sequence: TGTGCCTGGAGTCTTCTCGGGGGGGACGAGCAGTACTTC. Translated: CAWSLLGGDEQYF.

This clone was seen a few times. This chain joins TRBV27 and TRBJ1-1, with TRBD1 matching 11 bases. The CDR3 consists of 14 residues. The V and J ends lost 8 bases and 7 bases, in that order; junction bases with no gene match: 9. The germline V gene has CDR1 MNHEY and CDR2 SMNVEV (reference sequence). The CDR3 nucleotides read TGTGCCAGCGAAAGGACAGGGGGCATTGGTGAAGCTTTCTTT. Translated, it gives CASERTGGIGEAFF.

The genes are TRBV9 and TRBJ2-7; 10 nucleotides align to TRBD2. This CDR3 has 16 amino acids. The ends lost 1 base at V and 4 bases at J; junction bases unmatched: 8. In germline, CDR1 is SGDLS, CDR2 YYNGEE. The CDR3 sequence is CASSVMKTSGFYEQYF. The CDR3, as DNA: TGTGCCAGCAGCGTAATGAAGACTAGCGGGTTTTACGAGCAGTACTTC.

The rearrangement uses TRBV11-2 and TRBJ1-1, with 7 bases matching TRBD1. V lost 5 bases and J lost 8; bases outside the gene matches: 11. CDR1 SGHAT and CDR2 FQNNGV come from the germline V gene. The CDR3 loop spans 14 amino acids. CDR3 residues: CASSRYLRGREAFF. The CDR3 DNA follows: TGTGCCAGCAGCCGATACCTCAGGGGGAGGGAAGCTTTCTTT.